This T cell receptor (beta chain) stems from a study of cytomegalovirus exposure and HLA in healthy donors. Trimming cost V 7 bases and J 4 bases; bases outside gene matches: 9. Looked up from germline, CDR1 is SNHLY and CDR2 is FYNNEI. The CDR3 runs 15 residues. The primer mix had 60 Vbeta and 13 Jbeta primers. In the original workflow: Later, an analysis found 75 million to 100 million unique TCR beta chains, and approximately 10 million of these were shared. Assay: immunoSEQ multiplex PCR; the TCRdb copy retains only in-frame clones and omits some. From that table come the V and J calls and clone size; the DNA was used to work out D and trimming. The data contain some 150,000 clones, roughly 84% of them singletons. On this clone itself: The target antigen is unknown.

Study findings and constraints: Common viral pathogens (according to a later analysis) appeared linked to several of the most significant clusters. It was approximately 160 TCR beta chains that were listed as cytomegalovirus-associated.

The specimen was PBMCs. The chain has TRBV2 and TRBJ2-5; the match to TRBD1 covers 10 bases. The receptor comes from a boy between 2 and 10 years old in good health and CMV-seronegative. CDR3: CASTIYRDRGETQYF. The CDR3 DNA follows: TGTGCCAGCACTATTTACCGGGACAGGGGAGAGACCCAGTACTTC.